The 17 T cell receptor beta chains listed next were all sequenced from one sample in a study of T cells in Graves' hyperthyroidism and ophthalmopathy (dated by TCRdb to the late 2010s). The library relied on multiplex PCR. Sequencing used an Illumina HiSeq 2000. TCR beta CDR3 regions were amplified from RNA transcripts. The TCR CDR3 was subjected to a first round of RT-PCR using the HTBI primer set and the Qiagen OneStep RT-PCR kit. The raw public data were reprocessed by TCRdb itself: fastp quality trimming at Q25, MiXCR clonotype calling, in-frame beta chains only. Each record represents a unique CDR3 protein, reported with the most common genes and DNA among its rows. This sample comprises approximately 150,000 distinct CDR3 sequences, about a tenth of them detected only once. The top ten hold 22% of the sample. The sequenced sample was blood. These receptors all stem from a woman in her late teens or twenties with Graves' hyperthyroidism that later progressed to Graves' ophthalmopathy.

With respect to this clonotype: A much larger clone is a single base away; this may be a read error. V usage is TRBV7-9 and J usage is TRBJ2-3, with 8 nucleotides matching TRBD1. Germline values: CDR1 SEHNR, CDR2 FQNEAQ (reference sequence). The CDR3 extends over 13 amino acids. CDR3 amino acids: CASKNQGADTRYF. CDR3 sequence (DNA): TGTGCCAGCAAAAACCAGGGGGCAGATACGCGGTATTTT.

This clonotype was detected many times. The chain recombines TRBV30 with TRBJ1-6; a possible D gene is TRBD1 (5 bases). V shed 0 bases and J shed 7 bases, with 7 bases lying between them. The length of the CDR3 is 13 residues. Germline CDR1 and CDR2: GTSNPN and SVGIG (reference sequence). CDR3 DNA sequence: TGTGCCTGGAGTGTGGACACGAATTCACCCCTCCACTTT. Amino acid sequence: CAWSVDTNSPLHF.

This clonotype was counted ten times or more. The chain carries TRBV19 and TRBJ1-5; 8 bases are shared with TRBD1. The V segment lost 2 bases and the J segment 2 bases; nucleotides outside the gene matches: 8. CDR1 is LNHDA and CDR2 is SQIVND in the germline V gene (reference sequence). The CDR3 extends over 17 amino acids. The DNA of the CDR3 is TGTGCCAGTAGTATATCTCAGGGGGCGAATGGCAATCAGCCCCAGCATTTT. Translated, it gives CASSISQGANGNQPQHF.

This clonotype was found many times. This chain uses TRBV28 with TRBJ1-6; TRBD1 matches at 7 bases. The CDR3 is 16 residues long. V gave up 7 bases and J gave up 8 bases; unmatched junction bases: 14. Germline CDR1 is MDHEN and CDR2 is SYDVKM. CDR3 bases: TGTGCCAGCACCGAGAACCGGGACAGAAAGGATTCACCCCTCCACTTT. As protein: CASTENRDRKDSPLHF.

This clonotype was recorded at least ten times. The chain couples TRBV2 to TRBJ1-1, with D possibly matching TRBD1 (5 bases). V was cut by 8 bases and J by 6 bases, with 10 bases left in between. The CDR3 totals 11 residues. Germline V CDR1 and CDR2: SNHLY, FYNNEI. The CDR3 region is CASGVGPEAFF. CDR3 coding DNA: TGTGCCAGCGGCGTGGGGCCTGAAGCTTTCTTT.

This clonotype was found many times. This chain joins TRBV20-1 and TRBJ2-5; perhaps TRBD1 as D (5 bases). Germline loops: CDR1 DFQATT, CDR2 SNEGSKA (reference sequence). Trimming took 0 bases from V and 5 from J, leaving 16 bases between them. CDR3 length: 15 amino acids. The CDR3 bases are TGCAGTGCTAGAGATTTTAGGTCAGGGAAGGAGACCCAGTACTTC. Protein sequence: CSARDFRSGKETQYF.

This clonotype occurred a few times. The genes are TRBV7-8 and TRBJ1-5; D gene uncertain. V was clipped by 3 bases and J by 11 bases, with 17 bases between them. CDR3 length: 14 amino acids. In germline, CDR1 is SGHVS, CDR2 FQNEAQ. The CDR3 protein is CASSFSDSTESQHF. DNA of the CDR3: TGTGCCAGCAGCTTCTCGGACTCCACAGAATCCCAGCATTTT.

This rearrangement joins TRBV18 to TRBJ1-4; possibly TRBD1 for D (6 bases). The CDR3 is 15 residues long. The ends were cut back, 4 bases at V and 5 bases at J, with 14 bases in the middle. Germline V lookup: CDR1 KGHSH, CDR2 LQKENI. The CDR3 spells CASSLLTGANEKLFF. DNA of the CDR3: TGTGCCAGCTCACTTTTGACAGGCGCCAATGAAAAACTGTTTTTT.

This clonotype has only a few counts. This chain links TRBV9 with TRBJ2-7; D is unresolved. Germline V gene lookup returns CDR1 SGDLS and CDR2 YYNGEE. Trimming shortened V by 0 bases and J by 3 bases, and 7 bases separated the two germline ends. CDR3 length equals 13 residues. The CDR3 DNA reads as TGTGCCAGCAGCGTAGGGGTAGGCTACGAGCAGTACTTC. Protein sequence: CASSVGVGYEQYF.

This clonotype was found many times. This chain links TRBV28 with TRBJ1-1; possibly TRBD1 for D (5 bases). Trimming pared 3 bases from V and 2 bases from J, leaving 13 bases between. The CDR3 loop spans 15 amino acids. Germline V lookup: CDR1 MDHEN, CDR2 SYDVKM. CDR3 sequence (DNA): TGTGCCAGCAGTTTTTTAGGGGAGTCAAACACTGAAGCTTTCTTT. Amino acid sequence: CASSFLGESNTEAFF.

This clonotype was found many times. DNA for the CDR3: TGTGCCAGCAGCGTAGCAGGGGGCGCTTACACCGGGGAGCTGTTTTTT. Translated, it gives CASSVAGGAYTGELFF. The J gene is TRBJ2-2, the V gene TRBV9; 8 bases are shared with TRBD1. Germline values: CDR1 SGDLS, CDR2 YYNGEE. This CDR3 comprises 16 residues. The V gene end was trimmed by 0 bases and the J gene end by 3 bases; junction bases not matched to a gene: 4.

The table lists this clonotype with many counts. The J gene is TRBJ1-5, the V gene TRBV20-1; weak D call: TRBD1 (5 bases). This CDR3 is built from 16 residues. Germline V gene data show CDR1 as DFQATT and CDR2 as SNEGSKA (reference sequence). Trimming removed 3 bases at V and 7 bases at J, with 22 bases between. CDR3: CSASQLGQGGRQPQHF. DNA for the CDR3: TGCAGTGCTAGCCAACTGGGGCAGGGAGGGCGGCAGCCCCAGCATTTT.

In this sample, this clonotype turned up many times. The V and J genes are TRBV6-2 or TRBV6-3 and TRBJ1-1, with 7 bases aligning to TRBD1. With V trimmed by 2 bases and J by 0 bases, 6 bases remained unmatched. Germline V CDR1 and CDR2: MNHEY, SVGEGT. CDR3 length equals 16 residues. In DNA form, the CDR3 reads TGTGCCAGCAGTTACCAACAGGGGTATATGAACACTGAAGCTTTCTTT. It translates to CASSYQQGYMNTEAFF.

The rearrangement joins TRBV7-9 to TRBJ2-3; 9 bases are a match to TRBD1. This CDR3 has 16 residues. Trimming removed 3 bases from V and 3 bases from J; junction bases left unmatched: 7. In germline, CDR1 is SEHNR, CDR2 FQNEAQ (reference sequence). The CDR3, as DNA: TGTGCCAGCAGCTTCATCCGGGACAGGGAAACAGATACGCAGTATTTT. This encodes CASSFIRDRETDTQYF.

This clonotype was seen ten or more times. This chain connects TRBV7-9 to TRBJ2-1, with D possibly called TRBD1 or TRBD2 (5 bases each). This CDR3 is built from 17 residues. Trimming removed 5 bases from V and 2 bases from J, with 19 bases in between. Germline loops: CDR1 SEHNR, CDR2 FQNEAQ (reference sequence). The CDR3 here is CASSLEGQGPAYNEQFF. The CDR3 nucleotides are TGTGCCAGCAGCCTAGAGGGGCAGGGCCCAGCCTACAATGAGCAGTTCTTC. The full variable domain, its missing parts supplied by reference TRBV7-9 and TRBJ2-1, is DTGVSQNPRHKITKRGQNVTFRCDPISEHNRLYWYRQTLGQGPEFLTYFQNEAQLEKSRLLSDRFSAERPKGSFSTLEIQRTEQGDSAMYLCASSLEGQGPAYNEQFFGPGTRLTVL.

Only a few counts were recorded for this clonotype. The chain recombines TRBV6-5 with TRBJ1-1; no reliable D call. The CDR3 runs 15 residues. V was pared by 2 bases and J by 4 bases, with 14 bases between. Germline lookup yields CDR1 MNHEY and CDR2 SVGAGI. The CDR3 sequence: CASSYGPPRPTEAFF. Here the CDR3 DNA reads TGTGCCAGCAGTTACGGGCCCCCCAGGCCCACTGAAGCTTTCTTT.

The table lists this clonotype with a count of one. V and J are TRBV28 and TRBJ2-7, with 8 nucleotides matching TRBD1. V dropped 2 bases and J dropped 4; count of bases not matched to a gene: 7. Germline lookup yields CDR1 MDHEN and CDR2 SYDVKM. The CDR3 extends over 15 amino acids. The chain's CDR3 is CASSLVGQVTYEQYF. The CDR3 region has the DNA TGTGCCAGCAGTTTAGTGGGACAGGTAACGTACGAGCAGTACTTC.